This is a list of T cell receptor beta chains from one sample in a study of cytomegalovirus exposure and HLA in healthy donors. Data came from immunoSEQ multiplex PCR; TCRdb stores just in-frame clones and leaves some out. Here the sample spans about 110,000 clones, 70% to 80% being singletons. The sequencing sample was made of PBMCs. The receptors derive from a female donor in good health and CMV-seronegative. Both conserved end residues are part of each CDR3. A D gene is named only where the DNA matches it firmly. Clone sizes are given selectively: once, few, many, or a class where the clone is expanded.

cdr3_length d_call j_call v_call clone_size cdr3_aa
15 - TRBJ2-2 TRBV7-9 - CASSPSGAYTGELFF
16 - TRBJ2-3 TRBV18 - CASSPLTGWGTDTQYF
14 TRBD2 TRBJ2-1 TRBV29-1 - CIVAREGSYNEQFF
16 TRBD1 TRBJ1-3 TRBV28 - CASSSWDRGSGNTIYF
13 - TRBJ1-3 TRBV10-3 - CATVADSGNTIYF
15 - TRBJ2-3 TRBV10-3 - CAISESGRGAGTQYF
13 TRBD1 TRBJ1-2 TRBV29-1 - CSVRQGDNYGYTF
14 - TRBJ1-6 TRBV2 few CASSRDIPSSPLHF
14 TRBD1 TRBJ2-5 TRBV2 - CASSQGTEQETQYF
17 TRBD2 TRBJ2-3 TRBV7-8 few CASSSKRSGRNTDTQYF
14 TRBD2 TRBJ2-3 TRBV7-9 - CASSSGSGTDTQYF
17 - TRBJ2-5 TRBV11-3 - CASSLSSARVSAETQYF
13 TRBD1 TRBJ2-1 TRBV30 - CAWSQTGGNEQFF
15 TRBD1 TRBJ1-2 TRBV7-9 once CASSSRGQEGSGYTF
16 TRBD2 TRBJ2-1 TRBV6-5 - CASSYSSGGTYNEQFF
16 TRBD2 TRBJ2-1 TRBV11-2 once CASSERLAGGVDEQFF
15 - TRBJ1-2 TRBV7-9 - CASTGIMDLRYGYTF
13 - TRBJ1-2 TRBV11-2 - CASSLKPPYGYTF
12 - TRBJ2-7 TRBV2 - CASSPDIYEQYF
15 TRBD2 TRBJ2-1 TRBV2 few CASSDLGRETREQFF
18 TRBD2 TRBJ2-7 TRBV18 - CASSPPSSLAGGSYEQYF
15 TRBD1 TRBJ2-2 TRBV2 - CASSNPGGRAGELFF
12 TRBD1 TRBJ1-5 TRBV28 - CATQGGNQPQHF
14 TRBD1 TRBJ2-1 TRBV7-9 - CASSLAGTDNEQFF
13 - TRBJ1-2 TRBV5-6 few CASSVGTSYGYTF
14 - TRBJ2-3 TRBV7-2 - CASSLFRGTDTQYF
16 - TRBJ2-2 TRBV5-1 - CASRAAGVSNTGELFF
15 - TRBJ2-2 TRBV9 - CASSVVGSGGGELFF
16 TRBD1 TRBJ2-7 TRBV2 few CASSEPGQGASYEQYF
14 - TRBJ1-1 TRBV10-3 few CAITPQGSGTEAFF
15 TRBD2 TRBJ2-7 TRBV6-1 few CASDKGGSPTYEQYF
15 TRBD2 TRBJ2-5 TRBV11-3 - CASSLLAGGGETQYF
14 TRBD2 TRBJ2-7 TRBV7-2 - CASSLTSGAVEQYF
14 TRBD1 TRBJ1-1 TRBV19 - CASSIRAIQGEAFF
18 TRBD2 TRBJ2-7 TRBV10-2 - CASRARTPGPRGDYEQYF
12 TRBD1 TRBJ2-1 TRBV7-8 - CASSLTLQGGFF
18 - TRBJ2-6 TRBV6-1 - CASSEWAGWPSGANVLTF
15 - TRBJ2-3 TRBV7-3 - CASSLRRGSTDTQYF
13 - TRBJ2-1 TRBV7-2 - CASSLPGRDEQFF